This TCR beta chain was profiled in a study of CD8 T cells in Susac syndrome. The V gene's germline CDR1 is SGHRS and CDR2 YFSETQ. Trimming stripped 1 base from V and 5 bases from J, with 15 bases between. The CDR3 sequence is 15 residues long. Random hexamers primed reverse transcription of roughly 0.5 to 1 ug RNA. TCRdb used MiXCR to reprocess the immunoSEQ multiplex PCR reads, holding one entry per CDR3 protein. The table lists around 150,000 distinct CDR3 sequences, over 90% of them singletons. Of note for this clonotype: Its antigen is not known.

General study results and limits: In total CD8+ repertoires, sixteen Susac-specific public clones were detected, and CD8+ TEMRA repertoires contained roughly five. In Susac syndrome, CD8+ expansion was highest in TEMRA and active disease.

TCR beta from blood CD8+ and CD4+ T cells was sequenced. Sequencing was carried out using CD8+ T cells from PBMCs. The sequence was obtained from a human donor with Susac syndrome. V usage is TRBV5-1 and J usage is TRBJ2-5; possibly TRBD1 or TRBD2 for D (5 bases each). The CDR3 DNA follows: TGCGCCAGCAGCTTGAGGTTCGGGGACGAGGAGACCCAGTACTTC. It encodes CASSLRFGDEETQYF.